Presented here are 4 T cell receptor beta chains from one specimen sequenced in a study of blood T cell repertoires in COVID-19 (dated by TCRdb to 2019 to 2021). The library was obtained by the immunoSEQ multiplex PCR assay. As stored in TCRdb, this immuneACCESS dataset retains in-frame rearrangements with V and J assigned. A fraction of the clones does not appear; measured against another copy, unresolved V genes explain less than half of the discrepancy, and the remainder lacks a known reason. This sample lists around 280,000 clones; about 86% were detected once. The top ten clones comprise less than 2.5% of the sample. Sequencing used peripheral blood. These TCRs come from a woman aged 25 to 45 who had recovered from COVID-19.

The V and J genes are TRBV5-6 and TRBJ2-7; D is possibly TRBD1 (6 bases). This CDR3 comprises 16 residues. CDR1 SGHDT and CDR2 YYEEEE come from the germline V gene. V dropped 0 bases and J dropped 3 bases, with 16 bases sitting between them. CDR3: CASSLGGGIPLYEQYF. DNA for the CDR3: TGTGCCAGCAGCTTGGGAGGGGGAATTCCCCTCTACGAGCAGTACTTC.

This clone has only one observation. The V call is TRBV7-2, the J call TRBJ2-1; 12 nucleotides match TRBD2. The CDR3 spans 17 residues. Germline V lookup: CDR1 SGHTA, CDR2 FQGNSA. V lost 5 bases, J lost 4 bases, and 9 bases stayed unmatched. The chain's CDR3 is CASSPRGLAGGYNEQFF. The CDR3 DNA reads as TGTGCCAGCAGCCCCCGGGGGCTAGCGGGGGGGTACAATGAGCAGTTCTTC.

The V call is TRBV9, the J call TRBJ2-1, with TRBD2 matching over 10 bases. The J segment lost 6 bases and the V segment lost 4 bases, leaving 10 bases of the junction unmatched. Germline V gene data show CDR1 as SGDLS and CDR2 as YYNGEE. There are 16 residues in the CDR3. CDR3 in DNA: TGTGCCAGCAGCCCAGACGAGCGGGGGGGCATCAATGAGCAGTTCTTC. Translated, it gives CASSPDERGGINEQFF.

The chain employs TRBV12-3 or TRBV12-4 and TRBJ1-3, with D perhaps matching TRBD1 (5 bases). The CDR3 is 12 amino acids. Trimming removed 7 bases at V and 8 bases at J, with 12 bases between. Here the CDR3 DNA reads TGTGCCAGCAAGGACCCGGGGGACACCATATATTTT. Its translation is CASKDPGDTIYF.